A selection of T cell receptor beta chains follows, all from one sample in a study of blood T cell repertoires in COVID-19. Clones were sequenced by immunoSEQ multiplex PCR, and TCRdb holds only the in-frame ones, with some missing. The sample records over 60,000 clones, more than 80% being singletons. The source material was peripheral blood. Source of these receptors: a human donor in a cohort sampled during active COVID-19. CDR3s include the opening cysteine and the closing phenylalanine or tryptophan. Each record gives: D gene, V gene, clone size, J gene, CDR3 DNA, CDR3 protein. D genes are given only for firm matches. Clone size, where shown, is once, few, many, or a class for clones that have expanded.

D: TRBD1; V: TRBV28; size: few; J: TRBJ2-4; DNA: TGTGCCAGCAGTGAAGGCGGGACAGGTCTAGCCAAAAACATTCAGTACTTC; CDR3: CASSEGGTGLAKNIQYF
D: NA; V: TRBV12-5; size: NA; J: TRBJ2-5; DNA: TGTGCTAGTGGTTTGGGGTTGGGGGAGGCCCAAGAGACCCAGTACTTC; CDR3: CASGLGLGEAQETQYF
D: NA; V: TRBV27; size: once; J: TRBJ2-7; DNA: TGTGCCAGCAGTTCCGGTGGCGAGCAGTACTTC; CDR3: CASSSGGEQYF
D: TRBD1; V: TRBV5-1; size: few; J: TRBJ2-1; DNA: TGCGCCAGCAGCCGTGACAGGGTGGATGAGCAGTTCTTC; CDR3: CASSRDRVDEQFF
D: NA; V: TRBV3-1/TRBV3-2; size: few; J: TRBJ1-6; DNA: TGTGCCAGCAGCCCGACTAGCGATTCACCCCTCCACTTT; CDR3: CASSPTSDSPLHF
D: NA; V: TRBV15; size: few; J: TRBJ1-5; DNA: TGTGCCACCAGCAGAGGGGATGGCGGAGGTAGGAATCAGCCCCAGCATTTT; CDR3: CATSRGDGGGRNQPQHF
D: TRBD1; V: TRBV12-3/TRBV12-4; size: NA; J: TRBJ1-2; DNA: TGTGCCAGCAGGTCCCGGGACAGATCCTACACCTTC; CDR3: CASRSRDRSYTF
D: TRBD1; V: TRBV7-2; size: NA; J: TRBJ2-5; DNA: TGTGCCAGCAGCTTTCAGAGGGGGCCGGGGGAGACCCAGTACTTC; CDR3: CASSFQRGPGETQYF
D: TRBD1; V: TRBV5-8; size: NA; J: TRBJ1-5; DNA: TGTGCCAGCAGCGCCCACACCGGGACAGAGAATCAGCCCCAGCATTTT; CDR3: CASSAHTGTENQPQHF
D: NA; V: TRBV9; size: NA; J: TRBJ2-5; DNA: TGTGCCAGCAGCGGAACCCCAGGTCAGGGCCATGAGACCCAGTACTTC; CDR3: CASSGTPGQGHETQYF
D: TRBD1; V: TRBV19; size: NA; J: TRBJ1-5; DNA: TGTGCCAGTAGTGAGGACAGGGGGGTAAGTCAGCCCCAGCATTTT; CDR3: CASSEDRGVSQPQHF
D: NA; V: TRBV5-4; size: NA; J: TRBJ2-4; DNA: TGTGCCAGCAGCTTGGAGGGCGGGGTTACCAAAAACATTCAGTACTTC; CDR3: CASSLEGGVTKNIQYF
D: TRBD2; V: TRBV3-1/TRBV3-2; size: NA; J: TRBJ2-2; DNA: TGTGCCAGCAGCCCATGGACTAGCGGGATCCAAGAAGGGGAGCTGTTTTTT; CDR3: CASSPWTSGIQEGELFF
D: NA; V: TRBV19; size: NA; J: TRBJ2-5; DNA: TGTGCCAGTAGTATGGGCGAGACCCAGTACTTC; CDR3: CASSMGETQYF
D: TRBD2; V: TRBV20-1; size: NA; J: TRBJ2-5; DNA: TGCAGTGCTAGTTTCGCGGGAGGTTCGGAGACCCAGTACTTC; CDR3: CSASFAGGSETQYF